This is a list of T cell receptor beta chains from one sample in a study of cytomegalovirus exposure and HLA in healthy donors. Method: immunoSEQ multiplex PCR; TCRdb's copy keeps in-frame clones and lacks some. Of about 160,000 clones listed, about 82% are singletons. Sequencing input: PBMCs. These TCRs come from a woman aged 25 to 39 in good health and CMV-seropositive. CDR3s include the opening cysteine and the closing phenylalanine or tryptophan. The D gene is left open where the match is weak. Rows give clone size only sometimes, using once, few, many, or a class for an expanded clone.

>TRBD1|TRBV19|-|TRBJ1-5
CATAQGGTQHF
TGTGCCACTGCCCAGGGGGGAACCCAGCATTTT
>-|TRBV18|once|TRBJ1-2
CASSPSGVGYTF
TGTGCCAGCTCACCCTCGGGGGTTGGCTACACCTTC
>TRBD2|TRBV4-3|-|TRBJ2-5
CASSHGTNRQETQYF
TGCGCCAGCAGCCACGGGACTAACCGCCAAGAGACCCAGTACTTC
>-|TRBV7-2|once|TRBJ1-2
CASSFFPGHARTYGYTF
TGTGCCAGCAGCTTTTTTCCCGGACACGCCCGTACCTATGGCTACACCTTC
>-|TRBV9|few|TRBJ2-1
CASSVEGGAGDNEQFF
TGTGCCAGCAGCGTAGAAGGGGGGGCCGGGGACAATGAGCAGTTCTTC
>-|TRBV5-4|-|TRBJ1-6
CASSLTANSPLHF
TGTGCCAGCAGCTTGACAGCCAATTCACCCCTCCACTTT
>-|TRBV9|-|TRBJ2-5
CASSVGDTRGLETQYF
TGTGCCAGCAGCGTAGGGGACACCCGGGGATTGGAGACCCAGTACTTC
>TRBD2|TRBV7-2|-|TRBJ2-1
CASSISGSSYNEQFF
TGTGCCAGCAGCATTAGCGGGAGCTCCTACAATGAGCAGTTCTTC
>-|TRBV9|-|TRBJ1-5
CASSVEANQPQHF
TGTGCCAGCAGCGTCGAGGCCAATCAGCCCCAGCATTTT
>-|TRBV6-6|few|TRBJ1-5
CASSYERGGNQPQHF
TGTGCCAGCAGTTACGAGAGGGGAGGAAACCAGCCCCAGCATTTT
>-|TRBV28|-|TRBJ2-3
CASNSLGSPPTDTQYF
TGTGCCAGCAACTCCCTGGGGAGCCCCCCCACAGATACGCAGTATTTT
>TRBD1|TRBV7-3|few|TRBJ2-7
CASSWDRGYEQYF
TGTGCCAGCAGCTGGGACAGGGGTTACGAGCAGTACTTC
>-|TRBV5-6|-|TRBJ1-2
CASSLAWPGEALWDTF
TGTGCCAGCAGCTTGGCGTGGCCGGGAGAGGCTCTCTGGGACACCTTC
>-|TRBV5-1|-|TRBJ2-3
CASSLAQGKDTQYF
TGCGCCAGCAGCTTGGCCCAGGGTAAGGATACGCAGTATTTT
>-|TRBV27|-|TRBJ2-1
CASRPDTSYNEQFF
TGTGCCAGCCGACCGGACACGTCCTACAATGAGCAGTTCTTC
>-|TRBV5-1|-|TRBJ2-7
CASSLEPRATYEQYF
TGCGCCAGCAGCTTGGAGCCCAGGGCTACCTACGAGCAGTACTTC
>-|TRBV6-5|-|TRBJ1-2
CASSYRSPRDGYTF
TGTGCCAGCAGTTACAGGTCGCCGCGGGATGGCTACACCTTC
>-|TRBV7-9|-|TRBJ2-3
CASSLPNLHTDTQYF
TGTGCCAGCAGCTTACCTAACCTCCACACAGATACGCAGTATTTT
>TRBD1|TRBV15|-|TRBJ1-5
CATSRPDRGLDQPQHF
TGTGCCACCAGCAGACCGGACAGGGGGCTAGATCAGCCCCAGCATTTT
>-|TRBV5-1|-|TRBJ2-1
CASSWYEGGGANEQFF
TGCGCCAGCAGCTGGTATGAAGGAGGGGGGGCAAATGAGCAGTTCTTC
>-|TRBV6-6|-|TRBJ1-4
CASSQGWSEKLFF
TGTGCCAGCAGCCAGGGGTGGAGTGAAAAACTGTTTTTT
>TRBD1|TRBV5-1|-|TRBJ1-5
CASSLEGANNQPQHF
TGCGCCAGCAGCTTGGAGGGGGCGAACAATCAGCCCCAGCATTTT
>-|TRBV11-2|-|TRBJ1-1
CASSRSGLMNTEAFF
TGTGCCAGCAGCCGCTCGGGACTGATGAACACTGAAGCTTTCTTT
>TRBD1|TRBV6-5|-|TRBJ2-7
CASRPDRARGEQYF
TGTGCCAGCAGGCCGGACAGGGCTAGGGGGGAGCAGTACTTC
>-|TRBV7-9|-|TRBJ1-2
CTIESPNYGYTF
TGTACTATAGAGTCCCCAAACTATGGCTACACCTTC
>-|TRBV7-8|few|TRBJ2-7
CASSWDKTYEQYF
TGTGCCAGCAGCTGGGACAAGACCTACGAGCAGTACTTC
>TRBD1|TRBV5-6|-|TRBJ1-6
CASSLGDRGASPLHF
TGTGCCAGCAGCTTGGGTGACAGGGGAGCTTCACCCCTCCACTTT
>TRBD1|TRBV5-4|-|TRBJ2-2
CASSLVGTGVAGELFF
TGTGCCAGCAGCTTGGTCGGGACAGGGGTAGCCGGGGAGCTGTTTTTT
>-|TRBV28|-|TRBJ1-1
CASSLAGTEAFF
TGTGCCAGCAGTTTAGCGGGAACTGAAGCTTTCTTT
>TRBD2|TRBV6-4|-|TRBJ2-2
CASSRTSGLTGELFF
TGTGCCAGCAGTCGGACTAGCGGCCTCACCGGGGAGCTGTTTTTT
>-|TRBV30|few|TRBJ2-7
CAWTDGVSYEQYF
TGTGCCTGGACCGACGGGGTCTCCTACGAGCAGTACTTC
>-|TRBV2|-|TRBJ2-7
CASSSGSYEQYF
TGTGCCAGCAGCTCAGGCTCCTACGAGCAGTACTTC
>-|TRBV10-3|few|TRBJ2-7
CAISGGPSIEQYF
TGTGCCATCAGTGGAGGCCCCTCCATCGAGCAGTACTTC
>-|TRBV10-3|-|TRBJ1-6
CAISANTNSPLHF
TGTGCCATCAGTGCCAACACAAATTCACCCCTCCACTTT
>-|TRBV6-1|-|TRBJ2-5
CASTYQGPETQYF
TGTGCCAGCACCTATCAGGGTCCAGAGACCCAGTACTTC
>-|TRBV18|-|TRBJ2-7
CASSPPQGPSISEQYF
TGTGCCAGCTCACCGCCCCAGGGCCCATCCATAAGCGAGCAGTACTTC
>-|TRBV7-3|-|TRBJ1-3
CASSLMGGVGNTIYF
TGTGCCAGCAGCTTAATGGGGGGTGTCGGAAACACCATATATTTT
>TRBD1|TRBV11-1|-|TRBJ2-7
CASRKDRGSYEQYF
TGTGCCAGCAGGAAGGACAGGGGGTCCTACGAGCAGTACTTC
>-|TRBV11-3|once|TRBJ2-1
CASSLGIGDRYNEQFF
TGTGCCAGCAGCTTAGGAATAGGGGATCGATACAATGAGCAGTTCTTC
>TRBD1|TRBV25-1|-|TRBJ2-7
CASGPGTGPYEQYF
TGTGCCAGCGGCCCCGGGACAGGGCCCTACGAGCAGTACTTC
>TRBD2|TRBV6-5|-|TRBJ2-1
CASGTSGNNEQFF
TGTGCCAGCGGGACTAGCGGTAACAATGAGCAGTTCTTC
>-|TRBV21-1|few|TRBJ1-2
CASSKSKWDIANYGYTF
TGTGCCAGCAGCAAAAGTAAGTGGGACATAGCTAACTATGGCTACACCTTC
>TRBD1|TRBV7-9|once|TRBJ2-7
CASRQGSYEQYF
TGTGCCAGCCGACAGGGGAGCTACGAGCAGTACTTC
>TRBD1|TRBV28|-|TRBJ1-2
CASKPTGWVYGYTF
TGTGCCAGCAAACCGACAGGGTGGGTCTATGGCTACACCTTC
>-|TRBV19|-|TRBJ1-3
CASRYRTSSGNTIYF
TGTGCCAGCAGATACAGAACGAGCTCTGGAAACACCATATATTTT
>TRBD1|TRBV11-3|-|TRBJ1-1
CASSLGTGANTEAFF
TGTGCCAGCAGCTTAGGGACAGGGGCTAACACTGAAGCTTTCTTT
>TRBD1|TRBV14|-|TRBJ1-1
CASSQSGQTEAFF
TGTGCCAGCAGCCAGTCGGGACAGACTGAAGCTTTCTTT
>-|TRBV7-9|-|TRBJ1-2
CASSLRHQTTYGYTF
TGTGCCAGCAGCCTCCGACACCAAACCACTTATGGCTACACCTTC
>-|TRBV10-3|-|TRBJ1-1
CAISSDTGKAFF
TGTGCCATCAGTTCTGACACGGGGAAAGCTTTCTTT
>TRBD1|TRBV27|-|TRBJ1-5
CASSWTGGNQPQHF
TGTGCCAGCAGTTGGACAGGGGGCAATCAGCCCCAGCATTTT
>TRBD2|TRBV7-8|-|TRBJ2-2
CASSFVAGGPTGELFF
TGTGCCAGCAGCTTCGTGGCGGGGGGGCCGACCGGGGAGCTGTTTTTT
>-|TRBV5-6|-|TRBJ1-4
CASSRRSPGTTNEKLFF
TGTGCCAGCAGCCGGCGAAGTCCGGGAACAACTAATGAAAAACTGTTTTTT
>-|TRBV9|-|TRBJ1-2
CASSVGLANYGYTF
TGTGCCAGCAGCGTAGGGCTAGCTAACTATGGCTACACCTTC